These 8 T cell receptor beta chains came from one sample sequenced in a study of human T cells and chemical hapten exposure. Noted time point: patch test 3, about 24 weeks after DPC sensitization. Treatment indicated: therapeutic diphenylcyclopropenone sensitization with weekly scalp DPC. Each CDR3 protein gets one entry after TCRdb re-called the RACE reads with MiXCR. There are tens of thousands of distinct CDR3 sequences in the sample; approximately 12% occur only once, and approximately 5.2% lies in the top ten. Sample: whole blood, taken in connection with sensitization to the hapten diphenylcyclopropenone (DPC). The receptors were gathered from a woman in her fifties or sixties with alopecia areata. Some clones in this sample may be carry-over from other donors' samples.

This rearrangement joins TRBV29-1 to TRBJ1-4; a weak D match, TRBD1 (5 bases). There are 12 residues in the CDR3. Germline values: CDR1 SQVTM, CDR2 ANQGSEA. The CDR3 nucleotides are TGCACGGCGGGGGAGGCTAATGAAAAACTGTTTTTT. Translated, it gives CTAGEANEKLFF. Full variable domain (outside the CDR3, taken from reference TRBV29-1 and TRBJ1-4): SAVISQKPSRDICQRGTSLTIQCQVDSQVTMMFWYRQQPGQSLTLIATANQGSEATYESGFVIDKFPISRPNLTFSTLTVSNMSPEDSSIYLCTAGEANEKLFFGSGTQLSVL.

This sequence joins TRBV3-1 and TRBJ1-1; D remains ambiguous. CDR1 LGHDT and CDR2 YNNKEL come from the germline V gene (reference sequence). V gave up 6 bases and J gave up 0 bases, with 8 bases separating them. This CDR3 has 13 residues. The CDR3 protein is CASRPRVNTEAFF. CDR3 DNA: TGTGCCAGCAGGCCTAGGGTGAACACTGAAGCTTTCTTT.

Many counts were recorded for this clonotype. The chain carries TRBV10-1 and TRBJ1-5; D unclear. The V end was cut by 0 bases, the J end by 2 bases, with 14 bases between. Germline CDR1 is WNHNN and CDR2 is SYGVQD (reference sequence). The CDR3 covers 17 residues. The CDR3 DNA reads as TGCGCCAGCAGTGAGTCGAAGGTTTGTGTGGGCAATCAGCCCCAGCATTTT. Amino acid sequence: CASSESKVCVGNQPQHF.

Many counts were recorded for this clonotype. V and J are TRBV12-3 or TRBV12-4 and TRBJ1-2; a weak D match, TRBD1 (6 bases). V dropped 3 bases and J dropped 2 bases, with 10 bases sitting between them. This CDR3 has 14 residues. The DNA for the CDR3 is TGTGCCAGCAGTTTTAAGGGGGAGAACTATGGCTACACCTTC. Residues: CASSFKGENYGYTF.

CDR3 amino acids: CASTNSGSGEQYF. The CDR3 DNA follows: TGCGCCAGCACAAATAGCGGGAGCGGCGAGCAGTACTTC. V is TRBV10-1 and J is TRBJ2-7, with 9 bases fitting TRBD2. The CDR3 runs 13 residues. The V gene's germline CDR1 is WNHNN and CDR2 SYGVQD (reference sequence). Trimming at V came to 7 bases and at J to 6 bases, leaving 7 bases not matched to a gene.

This clonotype was detected ten times or more. The rearrangement links TRBV6-6 to TRBJ1-1; 7 positions match TRBD1. The germline V gene encodes CDR1 MNHNY and CDR2 SVGAGI (reference sequence). This CDR3 comprises 15 residues. V trimming: 5 bases; J trimming: 4 bases; junction bases outside the gene matches: 10. The CDR3 sequence is CASSPRHRGVTEAFF. The CDR3 DNA follows: TGTGCCAGCAGTCCTCGGCACAGGGGAGTCACTGAAGCTTTCTTT.

The sample holds many counts of this clonotype. V and J are TRBV2 and TRBJ1-1, with 10 bases that match TRBD1. In germline, CDR1 is SNHLY, CDR2 FYNNEI. The CDR3 is made up of 14 amino acids. Unmatched junction bases numbered 6, after V lost 7 bases and J lost 4 bases. The chain's CDR3 is CASNYGQGGTEAFF. The CDR3 DNA is TGTGCCAGCAATTACGGACAGGGGGGCACTGAAGCTTTCTTT.

This clonotype was seen ten or more times. The chain carries TRBV6-1 and TRBJ2-7; 7 bases map to TRBD1. Losses at the gene ends were 7 bases for V and 7 bases for J; bases not matched to a gene: 7. CDR3 length equals 12 residues. Germline loops: CDR1 MNHNS, CDR2 SASEGT. The CDR3 DNA is TGTGCCAGCATGAACAGGGGATGGGAGCAGTACTTC. The encoded protein is CASMNRGWEQYF.